A single T cell receptor (beta chain) is shown here with its context. Its cognate antigen is unknown. This sample is part of a study of T cell responses to AZD1222 COVID-19 vaccine. Pooled samples include second doses given at about 4 or 12 weeks. Study-level results: CD4 TCRs covered the whole spike, strongest at regions 160-218 and 743-854. Clonal diversity may have been underestimated in mostly white British donors.

The method was immunoSEQ multiplex PCR; TCRdb's version includes in-frame clones alone and lacks a portion of them. This table has about 77,000 clones, about 92% appearing once. Per germline, CDR1 SEHNR and CDR2 FQNEAQ (reference sequence). This CDR3 contains 16 residues. Between the trimmed V and J ends, which lost 1 base and 4 bases, there was a span of 16 bases. The sequencing here drew on peripheral blood, taken 28 days after the second AZD1222 dose. The chain couples TRBV7-9 to TRBJ1-1, with a possible D match to TRBD1 (6 bases). The clonotype was recovered from an adult who received the AZD1222 COVID-19 vaccine. CDR3 region: CASSLVSPGGGTEAFF. CDR3 nucleotides: TGTGCCAGCAGCTTAGTATCACCCGGAGGGGGCACTGAAGCTTTCTTT.